This T cell receptor beta chain was obtained from a study of control samples from healthy donors and cancer patients. Using immunoSEQ multiplex PCR, the repertoire was profiled, and TCRdb retains in-frame clones only, with some absent. The repertoire consists of around 180,000 clones, with around 94% occurring once and the leading ten covering 1.3% to 1.5%. Per germline, CDR1 MNHEY and CDR2 SVGEGT. The trim removed 5 bases at V and 7 bases at J, leaving 10 bases unmatched. The length of the CDR3 is 14 residues. The sample comprised blood. The TCR comes from a young woman in good health. This chain uses TRBV6-2 or TRBV6-3 with TRBJ1-2; 7 nucleotides line up with TRBD1. The CDR3 DNA sequence: TGTGCCAGCAGTCCCGGGACAGCAACCGTTGGCTACACCTTC. As protein: CASSPGTATVGYTF.